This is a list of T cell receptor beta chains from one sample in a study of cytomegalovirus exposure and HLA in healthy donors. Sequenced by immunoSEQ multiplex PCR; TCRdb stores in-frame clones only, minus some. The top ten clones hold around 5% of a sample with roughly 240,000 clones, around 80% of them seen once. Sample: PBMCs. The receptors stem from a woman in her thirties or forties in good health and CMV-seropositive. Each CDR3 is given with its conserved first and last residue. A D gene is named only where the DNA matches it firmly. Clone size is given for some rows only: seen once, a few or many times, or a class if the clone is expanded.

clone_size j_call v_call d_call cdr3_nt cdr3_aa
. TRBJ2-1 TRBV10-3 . TGTGCCTCCAGGGATGCCTACAATGAGCAGTTCTTC CASRDAYNEQFF
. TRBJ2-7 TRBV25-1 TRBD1 TGTGCCAGCAGTGGTGGGACAGGGTGGAATCCCCTCGAGCAGTACTTC CASSGGTGWNPLEQYF
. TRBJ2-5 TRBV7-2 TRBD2 TGTGCCAGCAGCTTAGCCCAAGTTAGCGGGGGGAGGTCTGAGACCCAGTACTTC CASSLAQVSGGRSETQYF
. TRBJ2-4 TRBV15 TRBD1 TGTGCCACCAGCAGGGTCCGGGGACAGGGGGAAAACATTCAGTACTTC CATSRVRGQGENIQYF
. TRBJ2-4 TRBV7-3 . TGTGCCAGCAGCCCAAATCGGGGTTGGCAGGGGTGGGCCAAAAACATTCAGTACTTC CASSPNRGWQGWAKNIQYF
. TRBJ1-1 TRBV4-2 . TGTGCCAGCAGCCAAGACGCTTCCGGACTTCTGAACACTGAAGCTTTCTTT CASSQDASGLLNTEAFF
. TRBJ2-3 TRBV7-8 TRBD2 TGTGCCAGCAGCCACCCGGGGAGGGGTGAGACAGATACGCAGTATTTT CASSHPGRGETDTQYF
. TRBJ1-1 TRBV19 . TGTGCCAGTAGCGCACAGGGTCTCAAGACTGAAGCTTTCTTT CASSAQGLKTEAFF
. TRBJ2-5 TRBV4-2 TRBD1 TGTGCCAGCAGCCAGCCGGGACAGGGGGGAGAGACCCAGTACTTC CASSQPGQGGETQYF
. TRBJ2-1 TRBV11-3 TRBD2 TGTGCCAGCAGCTTGGGACTAGCGGGGGGGCCTATTGAGCAGTTCTTC CASSLGLAGGPIEQFF
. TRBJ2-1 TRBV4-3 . TGCGCCAGCAGCCAAGTCGGGACCTACAATGAGCAGTTCTTC CASSQVGTYNEQFF
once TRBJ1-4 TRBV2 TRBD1 TGTGCCAGCAGAGAGGACAGGGGGCTTGAAAAACTGTTTTTT CASREDRGLEKLFF
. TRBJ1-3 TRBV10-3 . TGTGCCATCAGTGAAAGAGCAGGGCTCGCCGGAAACACCATATATTTT CAISERAGLAGNTIYF
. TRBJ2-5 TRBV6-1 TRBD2 TGTGCCAGCAGTGTGGTGGCGGGAGGAGAGACCCAGTACTTC CASSVVAGGETQYF
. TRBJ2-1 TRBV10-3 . TGTGCCATCAGTGAGATGAGGGACAATGAGCAGTTCTTC CAISEMRDNEQFF
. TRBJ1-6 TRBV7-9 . TGTGCCAGCAGCTTAGGCCAGATAATGAATTCACCCCTCCACTTT CASSLGQIMNSPLHF
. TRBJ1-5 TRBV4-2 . TGTGCCAGCAGCCACCAACGTGACTTACCTTTTAGCAATCAGCCCCAGCATTTT CASSHQRDLPFSNQPQHF
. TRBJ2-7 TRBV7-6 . TGTGCCAGCAGCTTAGCTGAACAGAGAGAGCAGTACTTC CASSLAEQREQYF
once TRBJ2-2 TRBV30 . TGTGCCTGGAGTCGGACAGCGAACACCGGGGAGCTGTTTTTT CAWSRTANTGELFF
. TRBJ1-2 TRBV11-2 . TGTGCCAGCAGCTTAGGCGGAGCCTATGGCTACACCTTC CASSLGGAYGYTF
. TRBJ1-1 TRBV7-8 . TGTGCCAGCACGACAGTGAACACTGAAGCTTTCTTT CASTTVNTEAFF
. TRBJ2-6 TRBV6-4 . TGTGCCAGCGGCTCAACAGGGACTGGGGCCAACGTCCTGACTTTC CASGSTGTGANVLTF
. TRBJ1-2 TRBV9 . TGTGCCAGCAGCGCAGCGACGGGTCTCTATGGCTACACCTTC CASSAATGLYGYTF
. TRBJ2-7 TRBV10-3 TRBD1 TGTGCCATCAGTACCGGGACAGGGCCCTACGAGCAGTACTTC CAISTGTGPYEQYF
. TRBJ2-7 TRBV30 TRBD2 TGTGCCTGGAGTATGGGAGGGCCCGAGCAGTACTTC CAWSMGGPEQYF
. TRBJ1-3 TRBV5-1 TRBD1 TGCGCCAGCGGGGGGACAGCACTATTCTCTGGAAACACCATATATTTT CASGGTALFSGNTIYF
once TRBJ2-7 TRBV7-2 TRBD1 TGTGCCAGCAGCTTAGAAAGACAGGGGGCCTATAGAGAGCAGTACTTC CASSLERQGAYREQYF
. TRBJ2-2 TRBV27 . TGTGCCAGCAGCCCCTTGGCGGGTAGCACCGGGGAGCTGTTTTTT CASSPLAGSTGELFF
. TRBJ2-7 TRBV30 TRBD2 TGTGCCTGGAATGCGGGGGGGTACGAGCAGTACTTC CAWNAGGYEQYF
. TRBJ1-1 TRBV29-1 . TGCAGCGTTGCCCCCGGGTCCGCGAACACTGAAGCTTTCTTT CSVAPGSANTEAFF
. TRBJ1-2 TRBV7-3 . TGTGCCAGCAGCTACCAGGGACAATATGGCTACACCTTC CASSYQGQYGYTF
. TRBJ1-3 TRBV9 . TGTGCCAGCAGCGTAGAACAGGTGGGAAACACCATATATTTT CASSVEQVGNTIYF
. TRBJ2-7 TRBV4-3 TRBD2 TGCGCCAGCAGCCAAGAACGCGCGGGAGAGTGGTACGAGCAGTACTTC CASSQERAGEWYEQYF
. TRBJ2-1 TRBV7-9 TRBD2 TGTGCCAGCAGCGGCGGGAGGGCTCTATACAATGAGCAGTTCTTC CASSGGRALYNEQFF
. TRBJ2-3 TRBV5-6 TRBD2 TGTGCCAGCAGCTTGGCCAAGCGGGAGGGCACAGATACGCAGTATTTT CASSLAKREGTDTQYF
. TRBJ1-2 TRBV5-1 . TGCGCCAGCAGCGTCTATGCAAAGCCCAGGGCCTATGGCTACACCTTC CASSVYAKPRAYGYTF
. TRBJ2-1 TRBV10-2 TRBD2 TGCGCCAGAGAAATAGCGGGAGGGCTGAGCTCCTACAATGAGCAGTTCTTC CAREIAGGLSSYNEQFF
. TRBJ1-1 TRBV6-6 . TGTGCCAGCAGTTACCAGGGTGCAGGGCCGAACACTGAAGCTTTCTTT CASSYQGAGPNTEAFF
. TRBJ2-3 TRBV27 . TGTGCCAGCAGTTTACAGCGGCGAGGGGATACGCAGTATTTT CASSLQRRGDTQYF
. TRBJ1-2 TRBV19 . TGTGCCAGTAGTATAGGGGTGGGCGACTATGGCTACACCTTC CASSIGVGDYGYTF
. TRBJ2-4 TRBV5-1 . TGCGCCAGCAGCCTAGGGGTTGTGGCCAAAAACATTCAGTACTTC CASSLGVVAKNIQYF
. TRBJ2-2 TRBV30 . TGTGCCTGGAGTGTTACGGTCGGGGAACTGTTTTTT CAWSVTVGELFF
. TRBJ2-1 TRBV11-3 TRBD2 TGTGCCAGCAGCCGATCCCCCGGGACTAGCGTCTTGAGCTCCTACAATGAGCAGTTCTTC CASSRSPGTSVLSSYNEQFF